This T cell receptor (beta chain) is drawn from a study of T-cell memory formation after mild COVID-19. General study points: A balance of CD4 and CD8 characterized clones contracting day 15 to 85, whereas later expanders leaned CD4+.

The table lists this clonotype with many counts. Its target is not known. A single record per CDR3 protein comes from TCRdb applying MiXCR to the 5' RACE reads. This sample has fewer than 400,000 distinct CDR3 sequences, with roughly 15% found just once. This CDR3 has 13 residues. V was clipped by 6 bases and J by 2 bases, with 7 bases between them. The sequencing sample was made of PBMCs or a T cell subset sorted from them (not recorded which). V is TRBV12-3 or TRBV12-4 and J is TRBJ2-2; D is unresolved. This receptor was obtained from a man aged 18 to 29 who had mild COVID-19 (a few samples of this study predate the infection). Cell type and time point are not known. CDR3 region: CASSPENTGELFF. The DNA for the CDR3 is TGTGCCAGCAGCCCGGAAAACACCGGGGAGCTGTTTTTT.